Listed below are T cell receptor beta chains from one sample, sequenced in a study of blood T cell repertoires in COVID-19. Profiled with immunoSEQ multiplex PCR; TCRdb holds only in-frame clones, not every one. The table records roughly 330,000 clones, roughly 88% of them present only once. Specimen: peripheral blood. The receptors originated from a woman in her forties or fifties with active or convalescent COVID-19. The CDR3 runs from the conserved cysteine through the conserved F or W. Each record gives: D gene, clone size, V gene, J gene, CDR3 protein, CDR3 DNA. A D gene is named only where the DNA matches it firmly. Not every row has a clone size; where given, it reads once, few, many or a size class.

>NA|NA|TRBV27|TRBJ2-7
CASSHRDSSSYEQYF
TGTGCCAGCAGTCACCGGGACTCTAGCTCCTACGAGCAGTACTTC
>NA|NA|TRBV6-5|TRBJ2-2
CASRSSRRAPGELFF
TGTGCCAGCAGAAGCAGCAGGAGGGCCCCCGGGGAGCTGTTTTTT
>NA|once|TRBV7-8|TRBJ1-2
CASSLISVAGSNYGYTF
TGTGCCAGCAGCTTAATCTCAGTGGCAGGCTCTAACTATGGCTACACCTTC
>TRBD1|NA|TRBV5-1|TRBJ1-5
CASRGTGVDQPQHF
TGCGCCAGTAGGGGGACAGGCGTTGATCAGCCCCAGCATTTT
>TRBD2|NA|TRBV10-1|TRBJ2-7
CASSEQGLAGASLYEQYF
TGCGCCAGCAGTGAGCAGGGACTAGCGGGAGCTTCACTCTACGAGCAGTACTTC
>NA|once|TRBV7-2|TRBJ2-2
CASSPGYSNTGELFF
TGTGCCAGCAGCCCGGGGTACTCGAACACCGGGGAGCTGTTTTTT
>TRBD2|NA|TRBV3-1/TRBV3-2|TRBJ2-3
CASSSGLAGGPSQGGDTQYF
TGTGCCAGCAGTTCTGGACTAGCGGGGGGGCCTTCACAGGGAGGAGATACGCAGTATTTT
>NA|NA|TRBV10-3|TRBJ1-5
CAISGGEGQPQHF
TGTGCCATCTCGGGCGGGGAGGGTCAGCCCCAGCATTTT
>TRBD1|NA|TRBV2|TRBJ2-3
CASSGRQGAEDTQYF
TGTGCCAGCAGTGGGCGTCAGGGGGCTGAAGATACGCAGTATTTT
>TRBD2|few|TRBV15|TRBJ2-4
CATRSSGNQNIQYF
TGTGCCACCAGATCTAGCGGGAACCAAAACATTCAGTACTTC
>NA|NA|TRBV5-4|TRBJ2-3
CASSLESDTQYF
TGTGCCAGCAGCCTGGAAAGCGATACGCAGTATTTT
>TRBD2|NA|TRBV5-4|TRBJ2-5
CASSSRLAGVLETQYF
TGTGCCAGCAGCTCCCGACTAGCGGGAGTGCTAGAGACCCAGTACTTC
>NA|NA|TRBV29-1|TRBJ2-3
CSVITGPADTQYF
TGCAGCGTTATCACAGGGCCGGCGGATACGCAGTATTTT
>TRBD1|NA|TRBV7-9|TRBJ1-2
CASSHSYGTGVNYGYTF
TGTGCCAGCAGCCACTCCTATGGGACAGGGGTTAACTATGGCTACACCTTC
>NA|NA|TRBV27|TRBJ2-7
CASSLLPRGVQGVHEQYF
TGTGCCAGCAGTTTATTACCCCGGGGGGTACAGGGGGTCCACGAGCAGTACTTC
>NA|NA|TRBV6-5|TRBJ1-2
CASTRGSLSNYGYTF
TGTGCCAGCACCAGAGGGAGTTTGTCCAACTATGGCTACACCTTC
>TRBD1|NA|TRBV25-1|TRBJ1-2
CASSEYGTGLNYGYTF
TGTGCCAGCAGTGAATATGGGACAGGATTAAACTATGGCTACACCTTC
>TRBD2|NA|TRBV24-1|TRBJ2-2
CATSDPTSLASGELFF
TGTGCCACCAGTGACCCGACCTCACTAGCGTCCGGGGAGCTGTTTTTT
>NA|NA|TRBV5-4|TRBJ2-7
CASSLGAGVVPYEQYF
TGTGCCAGCAGCTTAGGGGCAGGCGTCGTACCCTACGAGCAGTACTTC
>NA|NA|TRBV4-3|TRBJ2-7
CASSPGGKSYEQYF
TGCGCCAGCAGCCCAGGGGGGAAGAGCTACGAGCAGTACTTC
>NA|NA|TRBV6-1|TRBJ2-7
CASSESVQGYEQYF
TGTGCCAGCAGTGAAAGCGTTCAAGGCTACGAGCAGTACTTC